This is a list of T cell receptor beta chains from one sample in a study of T cell repertoires in cytomegalovirus infection. TCRdb re-derived calls from the reads in MiXCR, one entry per CDR3 protein. Of about 310,000 distinct CDR3 sequences listed, 17% were seen once; the top ten hold around 12%. The sample was PBMCs. These receptors were collected from a human donor in good health (CMV status not recorded). Some clones in this sample may be carry-over from other donors' samples. CDR3s include the opening cysteine and the closing phenylalanine or tryptophan. Each record gives: V gene, D gene, CDR3 length, clone size, J gene, CDR3 protein, CDR3 DNA. A D gene is named only where the DNA matches it firmly. A row's size may be missing; if present it is once, few, many or a size class.

v_call: TRBV20-1; d_call: TRBD2; cdr3_length: 14; clone_size: .; j_call: TRBJ2-1; cdr3_aa: CSAALAGVGNEQFF; cdr3_nt: TGCAGTGCGGCCCTAGCGGGGGTAGGCAATGAGCAGTTCTTC
v_call: TRBV19; d_call: .; cdr3_length: 16; clone_size: .; j_call: TRBJ2-1; cdr3_aa: CASSVRFGSTGDEQFF; cdr3_nt: TGTGCCAGTAGTGTCCGATTCGGCTCGACCGGGGATGAGCAGTTCTTC
v_call: TRBV2; d_call: .; cdr3_length: 14; clone_size: few; j_call: TRBJ2-1; cdr3_aa: CASSPSGLPAEQFF; cdr3_nt: TGTGCCAGCAGTCCCTCGGGACTCCCGGCCGAGCAGTTCTTC
v_call: TRBV6-6; d_call: .; cdr3_length: 17; clone_size: many; j_call: TRBJ2-7; cdr3_aa: CASSYTWTLANSYEQYF; cdr3_nt: TGTGCCAGCAGTTACACTTGGACTCTAGCGAACTCCTACGAGCAGTACTTC
v_call: TRBV18; d_call: .; cdr3_length: 13; clone_size: few; j_call: TRBJ1-2; cdr3_aa: CASSPPAGNGYTF; cdr3_nt: TGTGCCAGCTCACCACCGGCGGGCAATGGCTACACCTTC
v_call: TRBV4-1; d_call: .; cdr3_length: 16; clone_size: many; j_call: TRBJ1-5; cdr3_aa: CASSQEVGVSNQPQHF; cdr3_nt: TGCGCCAGCAGCCAAGAGGTGGGGGTAAGCAATCAGCCCCAGCATTTT
v_call: TRBV29-1; d_call: .; cdr3_length: 12; clone_size: few; j_call: TRBJ2-5; cdr3_aa: CSVEKSGETQYF; cdr3_nt: TGCAGCGTTGAAAAGTCGGGGGAGACCCAGTACTTC
v_call: TRBV9; d_call: TRBD2; cdr3_length: 17; clone_size: .; j_call: TRBJ2-3; cdr3_aa: CASSPHVVGTTTDTQYF; cdr3_nt: TGTGCCAGCAGCCCGCACGTGGTGGGGACTACCACAGATACGCAGTATTTT
v_call: TRBV20-1; d_call: .; cdr3_length: 15; clone_size: .; j_call: TRBJ2-2; cdr3_aa: CSARWAGKNTGELFF; cdr3_nt: TGCAGTGCTAGGTGGGCAGGCAAGAACACCGGGGAGCTGTTTTTT
v_call: TRBV6-2/TRBV6-3; d_call: .; cdr3_length: 12; clone_size: .; j_call: TRBJ2-3; cdr3_aa: CASSGITDTQYF; cdr3_nt: TGTGCCAGCAGTGGCATCACAGATACGCAGTATTTT
v_call: TRBV2; d_call: TRBD1; cdr3_length: 15; clone_size: .; j_call: TRBJ1-1; cdr3_aa: CASSSGEGANTEAFF; cdr3_nt: TGTGCCAGCAGCTCAGGAGAGGGGGCGAACACTGAAGCTTTCTTT
v_call: TRBV6-1; d_call: TRBD1; cdr3_length: 14; clone_size: few; j_call: TRBJ1-5; cdr3_aa: CASSLDRGGQPQHF; cdr3_nt: TGTGCCAGCAGCCTTGACAGGGGCGGGCAGCCCCAGCATTTT
v_call: TRBV28; d_call: TRBD2; cdr3_length: 15; clone_size: .; j_call: TRBJ2-7; cdr3_aa: CASHPLAGGRNEQYF; cdr3_nt: TGTGCCAGCCATCCCCTAGCGGGGGGAAGGAACGAGCAGTACTTC
v_call: TRBV5-4; d_call: .; cdr3_length: 14; clone_size: .; j_call: TRBJ1-1; cdr3_aa: CASSIETESTEAFF; cdr3_nt: TGTGCCAGCAGCATAGAGACAGAAAGCACTGAAGCTTTCTTT
v_call: TRBV7-9; d_call: .; cdr3_length: 13; clone_size: few; j_call: TRBJ2-1; cdr3_aa: CASNPPRADEQFF; cdr3_nt: TGTGCCAGCAATCCCCCCCGGGCCGATGAGCAGTTCTTC
v_call: TRBV12-3/TRBV12-4; d_call: TRBD2; cdr3_length: 14; clone_size: few; j_call: TRBJ2-3; cdr3_aa: CASSPGLAPDTQYF; cdr3_nt: TGTGCCAGCAGTCCTGGACTAGCGCCAGATACGCAGTATTTT
v_call: TRBV6-6; d_call: .; cdr3_length: 16; clone_size: few; j_call: TRBJ2-1; cdr3_aa: CASSYGEGRLYNEQFF; cdr3_nt: TGTGCCAGCAGTTACGGCGAGGGGCGCTTGTACAATGAGCAGTTCTTC
v_call: TRBV7-6; d_call: .; cdr3_length: 17; clone_size: many; j_call: TRBJ2-1; cdr3_aa: CASSLQPWRGGYNEQFF; cdr3_nt: TGTGCCAGCAGCCTACAACCTTGGAGGGGGGGGTACAATGAGCAGTTCTTC
v_call: TRBV14; d_call: .; cdr3_length: 14; clone_size: .; j_call: TRBJ2-5; cdr3_aa: CASSQRTAIETQYF; cdr3_nt: TGTGCCAGCAGCCAGAGGACGGCGATCGAGACCCAGTACTTC
v_call: TRBV28; d_call: TRBD1; cdr3_length: 13; clone_size: few; j_call: TRBJ2-7; cdr3_aa: CASRWTGSSEQYF; cdr3_nt: TGTGCCAGCAGATGGACAGGGTCCAGCGAGCAGTACTTC
v_call: TRBV29-1; d_call: .; cdr3_length: 15; clone_size: .; j_call: TRBJ1-4; cdr3_aa: CSVEDPGAPGEKLFF; cdr3_nt: TGCAGCGTTGAAGATCCTGGGGCGCCGGGTGAAAAACTGTTTTTT
v_call: TRBV7-2; d_call: .; cdr3_length: 14; clone_size: many; j_call: TRBJ1-1; cdr3_aa: CASSSDGGSTEAFF; cdr3_nt: TGTGCCAGCAGCTCAGACGGGGGTTCCACTGAAGCTTTCTTT
v_call: TRBV6-5; d_call: TRBD2; cdr3_length: 16; clone_size: many; j_call: TRBJ2-3; cdr3_aa: CASSYSGLAGADTQYF; cdr3_nt: TGTGCCAGCAGTTACTCCGGACTAGCGGGAGCAGATACGCAGTATTTT
v_call: TRBV12-3/TRBV12-4; d_call: .; cdr3_length: 13; clone_size: .; j_call: TRBJ2-5; cdr3_aa: CASSPPGVGTQYF; cdr3_nt: TGTGCCAGCAGCCCCCCGGGGGTCGGGACCCAGTACTTC
v_call: TRBV6-1; d_call: TRBD1; cdr3_length: 15; clone_size: many; j_call: TRBJ2-7; cdr3_aa: CASSRGQGGVYEQYF; cdr3_nt: TGTGCCAGCAGCCGAGGACAGGGGGGGGTATACGAGCAGTACTTC
v_call: TRBV6-6; d_call: TRBD2; cdr3_length: 15; clone_size: .; j_call: TRBJ2-1; cdr3_aa: CASASGGAPYNEQFF; cdr3_nt: TGTGCCAGCGCCAGCGGGGGGGCCCCCTACAATGAGCAGTTCTTC